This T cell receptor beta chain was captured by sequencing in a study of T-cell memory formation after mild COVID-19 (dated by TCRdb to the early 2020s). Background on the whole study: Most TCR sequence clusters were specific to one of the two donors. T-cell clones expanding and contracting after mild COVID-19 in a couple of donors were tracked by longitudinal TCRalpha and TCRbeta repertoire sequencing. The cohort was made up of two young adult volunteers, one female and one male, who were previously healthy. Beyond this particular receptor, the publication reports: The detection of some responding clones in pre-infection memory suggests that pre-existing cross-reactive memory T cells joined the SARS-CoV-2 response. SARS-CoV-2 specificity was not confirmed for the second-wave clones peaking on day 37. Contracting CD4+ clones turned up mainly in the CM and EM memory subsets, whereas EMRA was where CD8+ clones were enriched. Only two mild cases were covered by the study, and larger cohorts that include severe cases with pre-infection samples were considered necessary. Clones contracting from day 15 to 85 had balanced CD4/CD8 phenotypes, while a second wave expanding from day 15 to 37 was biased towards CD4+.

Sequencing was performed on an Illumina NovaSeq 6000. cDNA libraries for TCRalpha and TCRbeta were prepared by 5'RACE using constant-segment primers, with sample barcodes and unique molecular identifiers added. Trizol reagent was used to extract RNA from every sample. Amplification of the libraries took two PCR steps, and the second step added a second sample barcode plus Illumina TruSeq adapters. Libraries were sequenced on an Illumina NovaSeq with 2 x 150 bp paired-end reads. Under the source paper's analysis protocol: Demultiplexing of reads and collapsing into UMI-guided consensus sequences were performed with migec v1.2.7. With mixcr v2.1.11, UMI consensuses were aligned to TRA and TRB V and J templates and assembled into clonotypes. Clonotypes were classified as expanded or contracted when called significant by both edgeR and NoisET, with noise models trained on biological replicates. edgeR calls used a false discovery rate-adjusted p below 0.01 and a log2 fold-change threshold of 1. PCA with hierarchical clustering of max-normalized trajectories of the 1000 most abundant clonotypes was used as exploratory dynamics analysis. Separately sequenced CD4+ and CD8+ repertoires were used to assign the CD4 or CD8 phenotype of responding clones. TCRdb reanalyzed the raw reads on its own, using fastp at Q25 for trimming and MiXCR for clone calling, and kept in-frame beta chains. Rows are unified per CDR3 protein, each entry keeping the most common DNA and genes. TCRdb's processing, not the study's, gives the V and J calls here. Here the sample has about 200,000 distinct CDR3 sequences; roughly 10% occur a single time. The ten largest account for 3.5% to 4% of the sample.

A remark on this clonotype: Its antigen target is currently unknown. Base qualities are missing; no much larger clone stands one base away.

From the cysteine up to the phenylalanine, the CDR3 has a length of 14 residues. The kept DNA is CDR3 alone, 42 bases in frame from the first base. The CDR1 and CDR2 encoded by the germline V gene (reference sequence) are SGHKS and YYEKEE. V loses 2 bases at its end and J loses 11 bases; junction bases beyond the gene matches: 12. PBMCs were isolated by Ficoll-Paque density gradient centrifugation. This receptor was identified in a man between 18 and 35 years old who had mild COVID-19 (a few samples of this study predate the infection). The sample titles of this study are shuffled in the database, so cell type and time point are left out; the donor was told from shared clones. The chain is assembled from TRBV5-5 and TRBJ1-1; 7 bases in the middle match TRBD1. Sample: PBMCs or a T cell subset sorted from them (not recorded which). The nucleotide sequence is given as TGTGCCAGCAGCTTTCGAGACAGGGACCGGGGGGCTTTCTTT. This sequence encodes CASSFRDRDRGAFF.